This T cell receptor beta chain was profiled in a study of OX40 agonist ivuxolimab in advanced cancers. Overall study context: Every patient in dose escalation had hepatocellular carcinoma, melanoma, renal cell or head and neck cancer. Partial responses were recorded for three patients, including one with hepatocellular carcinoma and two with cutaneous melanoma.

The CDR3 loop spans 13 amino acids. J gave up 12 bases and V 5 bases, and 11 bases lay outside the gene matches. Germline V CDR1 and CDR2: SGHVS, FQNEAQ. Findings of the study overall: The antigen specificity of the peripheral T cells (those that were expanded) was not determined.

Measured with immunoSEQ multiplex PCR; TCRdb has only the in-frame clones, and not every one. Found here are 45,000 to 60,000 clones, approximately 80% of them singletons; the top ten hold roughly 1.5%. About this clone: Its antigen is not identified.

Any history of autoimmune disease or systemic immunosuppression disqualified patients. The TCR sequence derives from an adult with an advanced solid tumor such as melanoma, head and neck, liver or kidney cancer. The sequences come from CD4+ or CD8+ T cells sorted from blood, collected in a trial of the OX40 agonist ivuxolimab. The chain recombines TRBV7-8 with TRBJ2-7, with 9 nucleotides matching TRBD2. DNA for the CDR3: TGTGCCAGCAGCCACGCGGGGGGGGCGGAAGCGTACTTC. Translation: CASSHAGGAEAYF.